This T cell receptor (beta chain) is drawn from a study of long-term antiretroviral therapy in people with HIV. Overall study results and limits: Despite increasing after ART, diversity remained lower than that of transplant donor controls. The study lacked data on ART adherence, viral resistance or therapy changes.

About this clone: The target antigen is unknown.

With survey level as its setting, the immunoSEQ assay was v3.0. Sequencing had a target that covered about 35,000-50,000 T-cell genomes per sample. TCRdb keeps only in-frame clones here, not all; method: immunoSEQ multiplex PCR. The sample yields approximately 21,000 clones, around 89% seen once. This material consisted of unsorted PBMCs, taken 2.3 years after starting antiretroviral therapy. The clonotype comes from a man in his sixties with HIV.

The CDR3 sequence: CASSLQNRGMEAFF. CDR3 nucleotide sequence: TGTGCCAGCAGCCTTCAAAACAGGGGTATGGAAGCTTTCTTT. The chain uses TRBV7-8 and TRBJ1-1; 7 nucleotides agree with TRBD1. V was pared by 5 bases and J by 8 bases, with 11 bases of the junction left unmatched. This CDR3 has 14 amino acids. The germline V gene encodes CDR1 SGHVS and CDR2 FQNEAQ. The full variable domain, its missing parts supplied by reference TRBV7-8 and TRBJ1-1, is GAGVSQSPRYKVAKRGQDVALRCDPISGHVSLFWYQQALGQGPEFLTYFQNEAQLDKSGLPSDRFFAERPEGSVSTLKIQRTQQEDSAVYLCASSLQNRGMEAFFGQGTRLTVV.